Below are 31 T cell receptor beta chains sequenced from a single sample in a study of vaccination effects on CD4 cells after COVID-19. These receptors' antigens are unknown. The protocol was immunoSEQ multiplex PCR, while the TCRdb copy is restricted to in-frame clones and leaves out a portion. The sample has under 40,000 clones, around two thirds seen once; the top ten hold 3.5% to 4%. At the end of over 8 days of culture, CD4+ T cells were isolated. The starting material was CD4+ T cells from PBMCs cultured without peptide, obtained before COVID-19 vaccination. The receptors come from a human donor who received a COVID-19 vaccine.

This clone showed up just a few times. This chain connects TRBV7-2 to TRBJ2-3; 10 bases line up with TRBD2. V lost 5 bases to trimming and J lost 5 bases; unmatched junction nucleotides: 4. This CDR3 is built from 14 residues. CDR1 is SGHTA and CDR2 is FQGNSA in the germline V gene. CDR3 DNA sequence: TGTGCCAGCAGCCCTAGCGGGGGCGTAGATACGCAGTATTTT. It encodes CASSPSGGVDTQYF.

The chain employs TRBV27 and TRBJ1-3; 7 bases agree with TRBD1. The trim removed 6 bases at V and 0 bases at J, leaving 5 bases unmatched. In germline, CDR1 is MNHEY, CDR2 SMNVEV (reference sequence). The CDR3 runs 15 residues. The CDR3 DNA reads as TGTGCCAGCAGAGCAGGGACAGTCTCTGGAAACACCATATATTTT. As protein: CASRAGTVSGNTIYF.

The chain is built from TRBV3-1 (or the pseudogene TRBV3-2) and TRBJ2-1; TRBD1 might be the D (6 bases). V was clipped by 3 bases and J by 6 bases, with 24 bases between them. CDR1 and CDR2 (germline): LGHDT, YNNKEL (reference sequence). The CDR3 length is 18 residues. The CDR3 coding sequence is TGTGCCAGCAGCCAGAGGGGGTCGTTCTCCGCAAAGTCCAATGAGCAGTTCTTC. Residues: CASSQRGSFSAKSNEQFF.

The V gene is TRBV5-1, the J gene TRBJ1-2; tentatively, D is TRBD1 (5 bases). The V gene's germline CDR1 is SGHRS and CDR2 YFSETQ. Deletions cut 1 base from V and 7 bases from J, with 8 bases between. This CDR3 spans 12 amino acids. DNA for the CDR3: TGCGCCAGCAGCTTGTGGGGGACTGGCTACACCTTC. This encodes CASSLWGTGYTF.

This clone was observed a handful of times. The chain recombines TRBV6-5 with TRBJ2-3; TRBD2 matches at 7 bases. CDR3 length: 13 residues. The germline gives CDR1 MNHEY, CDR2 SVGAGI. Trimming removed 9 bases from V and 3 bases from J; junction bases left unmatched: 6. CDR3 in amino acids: CASRDYRTDTQYF. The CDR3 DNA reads TGTGCCAGTAGGGACTATAGGACAGATACGCAGTATTTT.

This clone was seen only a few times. The CDR3 bases are TGTGCCAGTAAGAGTACAGGGACTGGAAACACCATATATTTT. Amino acid sequence: CASKSTGTGNTIYF. The chain links TRBV19 to TRBJ1-3; tentatively, D is TRBD1 (6 bases). This CDR3 is built from 14 residues. V was pared by 7 bases and J by 2 bases, with 12 bases between. Germline V gene lookup returns CDR1 LNHDA and CDR2 SQIVND (reference sequence).

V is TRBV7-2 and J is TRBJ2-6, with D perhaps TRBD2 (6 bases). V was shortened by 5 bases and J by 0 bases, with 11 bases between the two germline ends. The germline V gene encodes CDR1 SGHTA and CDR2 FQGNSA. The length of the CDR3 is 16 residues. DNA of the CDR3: TGTGCCAGCAGCCCCCGGGGGACCTCTGGGGCCAACGTCCTGACTTTC. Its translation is CASSPRGTSGANVLTF. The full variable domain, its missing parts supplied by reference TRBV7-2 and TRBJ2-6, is GAGVSQSPSNKVTEKGKDVELRCDPISGHTALYWYRQSLGQGLEFLIYFQGNSAPDKSGLPSDRFSAERTGGSVSTLTIQRTQQEDSAVYLCASSPRGTSGANVLTFGAGSRLTVL.

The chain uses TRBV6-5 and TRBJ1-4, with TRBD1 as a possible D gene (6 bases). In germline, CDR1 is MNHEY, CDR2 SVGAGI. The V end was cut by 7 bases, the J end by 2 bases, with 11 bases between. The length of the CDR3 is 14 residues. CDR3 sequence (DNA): TGTGCCAGCATTCAGGGGCCGACTAATGAAAAACTGTTTTTT. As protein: CASIQGPTNEKLFF.

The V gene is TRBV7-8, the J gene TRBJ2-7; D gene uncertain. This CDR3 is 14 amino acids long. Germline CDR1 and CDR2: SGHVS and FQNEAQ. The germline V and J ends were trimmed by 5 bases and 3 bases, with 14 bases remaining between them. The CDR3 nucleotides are TGTGCCAGCAGCCCCGGGCTGGGGATCTACGAGCAGTACTTC. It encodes CASSPGLGIYEQYF. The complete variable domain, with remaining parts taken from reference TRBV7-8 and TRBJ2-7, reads GAGVSQSPRYKVAKRGQDVALRCDPISGHVSLFWYQQALGQGPEFLTYFQNEAQLDKSGLPSDRFFAERPEGSVSTLKIQRTQQEDSAVYLCASSPGLGIYEQYFGPGTRLTVT.

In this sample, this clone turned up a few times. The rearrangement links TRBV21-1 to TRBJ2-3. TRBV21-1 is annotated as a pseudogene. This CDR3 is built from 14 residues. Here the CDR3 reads CASSKGVGTDTQYF. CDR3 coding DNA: TGTGCCAGCAGCAAAGGGGTCGGCACAGATACGCAGTATTTT.

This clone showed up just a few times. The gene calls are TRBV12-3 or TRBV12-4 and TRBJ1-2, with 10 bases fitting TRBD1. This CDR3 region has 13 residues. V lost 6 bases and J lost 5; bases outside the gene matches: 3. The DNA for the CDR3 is TGTGCCAGCAGCCGGGGACAGGGGTATGGCTACACCTTC. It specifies CASSRGQGYGYTF.

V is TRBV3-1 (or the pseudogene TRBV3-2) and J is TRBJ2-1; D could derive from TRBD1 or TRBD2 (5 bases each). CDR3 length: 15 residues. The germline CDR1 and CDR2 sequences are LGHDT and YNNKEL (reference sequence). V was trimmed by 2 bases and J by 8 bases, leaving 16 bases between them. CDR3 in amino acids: CASSQYSGGKYEQFF. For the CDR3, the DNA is TGTGCCAGCAGCCAATACAGTGGGGGAAAGTATGAGCAGTTCTTC.

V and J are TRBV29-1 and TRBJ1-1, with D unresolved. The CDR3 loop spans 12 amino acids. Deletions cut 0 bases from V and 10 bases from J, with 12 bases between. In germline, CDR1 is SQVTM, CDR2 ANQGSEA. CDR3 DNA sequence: TGCAGCGTTGAAGAGCTTTGGAGAGGAGCTTTCTTT. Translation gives CSVEELWRGAFF.

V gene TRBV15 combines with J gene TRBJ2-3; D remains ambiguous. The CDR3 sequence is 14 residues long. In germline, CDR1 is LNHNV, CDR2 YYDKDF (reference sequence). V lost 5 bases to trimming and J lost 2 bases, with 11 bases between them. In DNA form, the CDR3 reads TGTGCCACCAGCCGCCTTTGGCCCACAGATACGCAGTATTTT. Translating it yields CATSRLWPTDTQYF.

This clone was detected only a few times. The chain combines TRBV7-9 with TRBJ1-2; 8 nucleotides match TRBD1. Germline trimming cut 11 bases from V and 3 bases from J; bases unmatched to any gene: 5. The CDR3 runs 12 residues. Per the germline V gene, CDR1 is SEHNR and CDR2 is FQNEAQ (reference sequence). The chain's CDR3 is CAGQGPDYGYTF. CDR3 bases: TGTGCCGGACAGGGACCGGACTATGGCTACACCTTC.

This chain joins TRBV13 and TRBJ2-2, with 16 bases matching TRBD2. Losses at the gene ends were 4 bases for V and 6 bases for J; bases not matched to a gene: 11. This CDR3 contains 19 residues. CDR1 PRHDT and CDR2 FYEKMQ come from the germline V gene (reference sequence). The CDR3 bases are TGTGCCAGCAGCTCAACACCGGGACTAGCGGGAGGGCATCCCGGGGAGCTGTTTTTT. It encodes CASSSTPGLAGGHPGELFF.

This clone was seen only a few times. CDR3: CTIQSFGYGYTF. The CDR3 nucleotides are TGCACCATTCAGTCCTTTGGGTATGGCTACACCTTC. J is TRBJ1-2 and V is TRBV29-1; D not resolved. The CDR3 spans 12 residues. Germline V lookup: CDR1 SQVTM, CDR2 ANQGSEA.

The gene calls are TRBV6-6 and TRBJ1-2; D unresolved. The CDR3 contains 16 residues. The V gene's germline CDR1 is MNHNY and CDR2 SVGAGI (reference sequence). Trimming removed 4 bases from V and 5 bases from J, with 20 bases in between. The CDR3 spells CASSFPQLMGGYGYTF. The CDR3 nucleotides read TGTGCCAGCAGTTTCCCGCAGCTCATGGGAGGGTATGGCTACACCTTC.

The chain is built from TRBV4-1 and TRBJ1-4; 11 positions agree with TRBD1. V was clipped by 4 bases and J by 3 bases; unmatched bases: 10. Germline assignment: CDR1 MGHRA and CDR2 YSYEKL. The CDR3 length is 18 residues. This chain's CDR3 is CASSPRRDRGDPNEKLFF. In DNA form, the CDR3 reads TGCGCCAGCAGCCCTAGAAGGGACAGGGGGGACCCTAATGAAAAACTGTTTTTT.

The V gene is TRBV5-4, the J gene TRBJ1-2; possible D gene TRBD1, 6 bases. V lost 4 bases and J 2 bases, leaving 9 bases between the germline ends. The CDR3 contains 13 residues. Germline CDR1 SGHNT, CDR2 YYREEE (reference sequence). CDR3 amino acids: CASSPDRNYGYTF. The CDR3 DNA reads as TGTGCCAGCAGCCCAGACAGGAACTATGGCTACACCTTC. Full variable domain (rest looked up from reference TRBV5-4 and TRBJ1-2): ETGVTQSPTHLIKTRGQQVTLRCSSQSGHNTVSWYQQALGQGPQFIFQYYREEENGRGNFPPRFSGLQFPNYSSELNVNALELDDSALYLCASSPDRNYGYTFGSGTRLTVV.

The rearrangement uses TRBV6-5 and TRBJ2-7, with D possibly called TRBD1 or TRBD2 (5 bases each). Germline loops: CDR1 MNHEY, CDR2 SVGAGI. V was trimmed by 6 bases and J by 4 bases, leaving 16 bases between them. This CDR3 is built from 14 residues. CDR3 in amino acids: CASSPRDHLYEQYF. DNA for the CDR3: TGTGCCAGCAGCCCCCGGGACCACCTGTACGAGCAGTACTTC.

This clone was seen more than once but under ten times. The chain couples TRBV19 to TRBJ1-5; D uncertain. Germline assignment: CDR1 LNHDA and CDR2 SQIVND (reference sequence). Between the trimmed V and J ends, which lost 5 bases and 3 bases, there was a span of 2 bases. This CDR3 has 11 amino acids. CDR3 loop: CASSANQPQHF. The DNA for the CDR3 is TGTGCCAGTAGTGCCAATCAGCCCCAGCATTTT.

The CDR3 DNA sequence: TGCGCCAGCAGCTTGGGGGGACCGGGACGTCGAGTCGGGGAGCTGTTTTTT. Its protein product is CASSLGGPGRRVGELFF. The chain joins TRBV5-1 to TRBJ2-2; possibly TRBD1 or TRBD2 for D (5 bases each). Trimming took 0 bases from V and 7 from J, leaving 19 bases between them. The germline V gene encodes CDR1 SGHRS and CDR2 YFSETQ. The CDR3 is made up of 17 amino acids. The entire variable domain, with the rest obtained from reference TRBV5-1 and TRBJ2-2, is as follows: KAGVTQTPRYLIKTRGQQVTLSCSPISGHRSVSWYQQTPGQGLQFLFEYFSETQRNKGNFPGRFSGRQFSNSRSEMNVSTLELGDSALYLCASSLGGPGRRVGELFFGEGSRLTVL.

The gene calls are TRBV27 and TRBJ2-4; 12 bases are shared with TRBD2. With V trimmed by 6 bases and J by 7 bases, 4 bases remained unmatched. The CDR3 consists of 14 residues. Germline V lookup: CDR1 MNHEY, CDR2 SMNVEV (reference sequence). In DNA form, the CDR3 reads TGTGCCAGCAGCCTCACTAGCGGGAGGAACATTCAGTACTTC. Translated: CASSLTSGRNIQYF.

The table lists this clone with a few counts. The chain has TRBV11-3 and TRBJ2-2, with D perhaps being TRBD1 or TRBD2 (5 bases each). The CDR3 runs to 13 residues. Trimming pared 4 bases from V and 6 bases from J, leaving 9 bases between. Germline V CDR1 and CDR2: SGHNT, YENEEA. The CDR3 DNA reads TGTGCCAGCAGCTCCTCGGGGCCCGGGGAGCTGTTTTTT. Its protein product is CASSSSGPGELFF.

CDR3 residues: CASSYEGKSSAFF. The CDR3 region has the DNA TGTGCCAGCAGTTACGAGGGGAAGTCTTCGGCTTTCTTT. The chain joins TRBV6-5 to TRBJ1-1, with D tentatively TRBD1 (5 bases). The CDR3 is made up of 13 amino acids. V was shortened by 2 bases and J by 11 bases, with 15 bases between the two germline ends. In germline, CDR1 is MNHEY, CDR2 SVGAGI.

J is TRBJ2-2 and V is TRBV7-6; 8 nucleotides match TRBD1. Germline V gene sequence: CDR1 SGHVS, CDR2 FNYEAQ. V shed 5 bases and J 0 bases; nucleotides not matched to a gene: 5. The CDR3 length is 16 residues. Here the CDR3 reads CASSPRQGTNTGELFF. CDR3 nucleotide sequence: TGTGCCAGCAGCCCGCGACAGGGGACGAACACCGGGGAGCTGTTTTTT. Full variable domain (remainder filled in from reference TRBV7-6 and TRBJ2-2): GAGVSQSPRYKVTKRGQDVALRCDPISGHVSLYWYRQALGQGPEFLTYFNYEAQQDKSGLPNDRFSAERPEGSISTLTIQRTEQRDSAMYRCASSPRQGTNTGELFFGEGSRLTVL.

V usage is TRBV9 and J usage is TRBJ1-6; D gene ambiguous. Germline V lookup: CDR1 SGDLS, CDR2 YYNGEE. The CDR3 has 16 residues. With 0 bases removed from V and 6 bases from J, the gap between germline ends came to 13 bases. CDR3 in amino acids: CASSVGGGFGNSPLHF. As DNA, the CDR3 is TGTGCCAGCAGCGTAGGGGGAGGGTTTGGTAATTCACCCCTCCACTTT. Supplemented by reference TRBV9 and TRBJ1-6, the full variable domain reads DSGVTQTPKHLITATGQRVTLRCSPRSGDLSVYWYQQSLDQGLQFLIQYYNGEERAKGNILERFSAQQFPDLHSELNLSSLELGDSALYFCASSVGGGFGNSPLHFGNGTRLTVT.

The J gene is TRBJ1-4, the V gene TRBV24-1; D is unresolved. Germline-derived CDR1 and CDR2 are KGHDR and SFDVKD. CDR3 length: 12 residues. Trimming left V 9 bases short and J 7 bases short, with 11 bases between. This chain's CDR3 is CATSGGGEKLFF. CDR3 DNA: TGTGCCACCTCCGGAGGCGGTGAAAAACTGTTTTTT.

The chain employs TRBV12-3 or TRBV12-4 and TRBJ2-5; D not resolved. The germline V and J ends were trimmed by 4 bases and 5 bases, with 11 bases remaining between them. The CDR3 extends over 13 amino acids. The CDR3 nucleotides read TGTGCCAGCAGTTACTATTTATTCGAGACCCAGTACTTC. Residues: CASSYYLFETQYF.

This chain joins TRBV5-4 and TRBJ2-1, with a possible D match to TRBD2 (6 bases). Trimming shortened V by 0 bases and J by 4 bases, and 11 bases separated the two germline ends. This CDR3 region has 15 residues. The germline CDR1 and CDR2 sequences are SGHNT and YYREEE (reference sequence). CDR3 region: CASSLAGAPYNEQFF. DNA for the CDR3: TGTGCCAGCAGCTTGGCGGGAGCCCCTTACAATGAGCAGTTCTTC.